This T cell receptor (beta chain) was found in a study of T cells expressing NK-cell markers. Study background: It was sorted CD3+CD56-NKG2C+, CD3+CD56+NKG2C- and CD3+CD56+NKG2C+ T cells that provided the TCR beta repertoires. Study outcomes and limitations: Of the CD8+ T cells in roughly 6 donors, 1.0-7.0% belonged to dominant NKG2C+ clonotypes. Also leading the CD3+CD56-NKG2C+ fraction in a handful of donors were these clonotypes.

CDR1 is SGHDN and CDR2 is FVKESK in the germline V gene. The CDR3 length is 13 residues. cDNA encoding TCR beta was synthesized via 5'RACE template switching incorporating UMIs. TCRdb re-analyzed the 5' RACE reads; it lists each CDR3 protein once, without DNA. The sample shows 250,000 or so distinct CDR3 sequences, and 4% to 5% sits with its ten largest clones. Comments on this clonotype: Its matching antigen is unknown.

This TCR derives from a woman aged 18 to 75 in good health. The specimen was blood T cells: a sorted CD56 or NKG2C T cell subset, CD4+ or CD8+ T cells, or bulk PBMC T cells (not recorded which). The chain joins TRBV14 to TRBJ1-5. CDR3 loop: CASSYSLNQPQHF.